This section outlines one T cell receptor (beta chain) sequence together with its context. The antigen remains unidentified. The sample comes from a study of cytomegalovirus exposure and HLA in healthy donors. At the level of the study: As released early, the data held roughly 85 million unique TCRs from HLA-typed donors.

Study observations and caveats: Most of the TCR beta V segments (in an earlier analysis) were productive either about 90% or about 30% of the time.

CDR3 length: 14 residues. Trimming pared 3 bases from V and 4 bases from J, leaving 12 bases between. In germline, CDR1 is ENHRY, CDR2 SYGVKD. It was with 60 Vbeta and 13 Jbeta primers that the PCR ran. Libraries were prepared by immunoSEQ multiplex PCR; TCRdb keeps only in-frame clonotypes and omits some of them. In the table there are over 80,000 clones, roughly two thirds of which are singletons. Sequences were obtained from PBMCs. The chain recombines TRBV10-3 with TRBJ1-1; D unresolved. This sequence was found in a man in his forties in good health and CMV-seronegative. The CDR3 coding sequence is TGTGCCATCAGTGATGAGGCTCTGGGCACTGAAGCTTTCTTT. It translates to CAISDEALGTEAFF.